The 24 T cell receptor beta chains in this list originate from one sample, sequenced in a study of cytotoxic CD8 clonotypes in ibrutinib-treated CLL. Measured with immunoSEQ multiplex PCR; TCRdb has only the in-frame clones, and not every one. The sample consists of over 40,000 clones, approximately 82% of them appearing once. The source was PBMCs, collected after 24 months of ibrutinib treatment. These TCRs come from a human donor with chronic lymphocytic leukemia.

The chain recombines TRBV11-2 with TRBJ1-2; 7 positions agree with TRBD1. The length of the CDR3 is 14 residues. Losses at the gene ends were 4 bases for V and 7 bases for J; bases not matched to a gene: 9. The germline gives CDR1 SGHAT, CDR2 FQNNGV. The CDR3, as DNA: TGTGCCAGCAGCTCGCAGGAGGGGGCAGTTGGCTACACCTTC. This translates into CASSSQEGAVGYTF.

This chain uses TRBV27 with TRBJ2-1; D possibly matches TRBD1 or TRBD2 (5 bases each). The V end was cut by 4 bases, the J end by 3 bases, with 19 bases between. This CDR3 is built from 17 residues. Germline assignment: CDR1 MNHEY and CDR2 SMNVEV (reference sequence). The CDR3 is CASSSELWRGVYNEQFF. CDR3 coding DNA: TGTGCCAGCAGTTCCGAATTATGGCGAGGGGTCTACAATGAGCAGTTCTTC.

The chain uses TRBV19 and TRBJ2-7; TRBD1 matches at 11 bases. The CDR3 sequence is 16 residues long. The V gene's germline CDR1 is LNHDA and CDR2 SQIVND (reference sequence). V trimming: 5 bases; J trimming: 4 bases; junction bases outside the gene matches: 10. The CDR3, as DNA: TGTGCCAGTAGTCCGCGCCGGACAGGGGGCAGGTACGAGCAGTACTTC. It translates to CASSPRRTGGRYEQYF.

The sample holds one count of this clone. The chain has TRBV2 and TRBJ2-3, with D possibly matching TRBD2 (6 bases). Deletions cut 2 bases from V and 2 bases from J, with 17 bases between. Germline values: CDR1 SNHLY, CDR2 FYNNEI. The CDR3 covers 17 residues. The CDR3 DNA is TGTGCCAGCAGTGAACGGGGAGGATTACCTTACACAGATACGCAGTATTTT. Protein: CASSERGGLPYTDTQYF.

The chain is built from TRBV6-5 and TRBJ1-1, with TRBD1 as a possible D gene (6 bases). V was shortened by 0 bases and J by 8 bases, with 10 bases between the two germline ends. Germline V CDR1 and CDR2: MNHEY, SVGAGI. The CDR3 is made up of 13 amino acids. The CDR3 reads CASSYSGQEEAFF. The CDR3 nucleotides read TGTGCCAGCAGTTACTCGGGACAAGAAGAAGCTTTCTTT.

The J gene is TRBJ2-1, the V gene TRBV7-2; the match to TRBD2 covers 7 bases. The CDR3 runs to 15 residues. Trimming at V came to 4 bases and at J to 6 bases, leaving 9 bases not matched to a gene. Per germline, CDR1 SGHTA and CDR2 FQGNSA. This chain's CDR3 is CASSSPSGTFNEQFF. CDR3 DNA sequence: TGTGCCAGCAGCTCGCCTAGCGGTACTTTCAATGAGCAGTTCTTC.

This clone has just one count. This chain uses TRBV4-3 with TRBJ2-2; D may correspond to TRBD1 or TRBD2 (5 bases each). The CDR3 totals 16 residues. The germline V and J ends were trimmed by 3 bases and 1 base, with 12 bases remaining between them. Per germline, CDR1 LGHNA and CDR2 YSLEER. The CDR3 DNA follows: TGCGCCAGCAGCCAGGACGGGACGGTGAACACCGGGGAGCTGTTTTTT. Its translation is CASSQDGTVNTGELFF.

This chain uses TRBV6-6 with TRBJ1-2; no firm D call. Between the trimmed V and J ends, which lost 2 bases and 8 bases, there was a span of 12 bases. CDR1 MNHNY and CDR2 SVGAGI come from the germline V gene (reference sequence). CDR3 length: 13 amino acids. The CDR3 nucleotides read TGTGCCAGCAGTTACCTCAATCGTTTAGGCTACACCTTC. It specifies CASSYLNRLGYTF.

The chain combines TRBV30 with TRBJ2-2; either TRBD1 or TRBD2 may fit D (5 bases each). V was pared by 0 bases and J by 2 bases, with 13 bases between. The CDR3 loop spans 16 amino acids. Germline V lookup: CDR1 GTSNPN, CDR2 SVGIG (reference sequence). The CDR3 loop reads CAWSVLLGTNTGELFF. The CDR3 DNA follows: TGTGCCTGGAGTGTACTCTTGGGGACCAACACCGGGGAGCTGTTTTTT. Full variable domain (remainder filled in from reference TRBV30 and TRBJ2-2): SQTIHQWPATLVQPVGSPLSLECTVEGTSNPNLYWYRQAAGRGLQLLFYSVGIGQISSEVPQNLSASRPQDRQFILSSKKLLLSDSGFYLCAWSVLLGTNTGELFFGEGSRLTVL.

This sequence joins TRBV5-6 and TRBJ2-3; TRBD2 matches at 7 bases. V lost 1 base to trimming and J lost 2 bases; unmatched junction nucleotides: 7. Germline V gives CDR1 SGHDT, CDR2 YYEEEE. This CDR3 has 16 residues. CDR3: CASSLFRLADTDTQYF. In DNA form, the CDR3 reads TGTGCCAGCAGCTTGTTCCGTCTAGCGGACACAGATACGCAGTATTTT.

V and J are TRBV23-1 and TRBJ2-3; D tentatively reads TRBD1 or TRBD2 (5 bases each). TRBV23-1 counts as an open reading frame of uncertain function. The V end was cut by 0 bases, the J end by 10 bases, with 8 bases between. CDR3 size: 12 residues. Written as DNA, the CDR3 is TGCGCCAGCAGTCAATCGGGGGTTGCGCAGTATTTT. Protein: CASSQSGVAQYF.

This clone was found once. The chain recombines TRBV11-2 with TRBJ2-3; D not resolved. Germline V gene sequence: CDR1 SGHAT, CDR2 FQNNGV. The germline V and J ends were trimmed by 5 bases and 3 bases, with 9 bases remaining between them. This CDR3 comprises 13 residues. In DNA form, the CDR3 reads TGTGCCAGCAGCCCGATCCGTACAGATACGCAGTATTTT. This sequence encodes CASSPIRTDTQYF.

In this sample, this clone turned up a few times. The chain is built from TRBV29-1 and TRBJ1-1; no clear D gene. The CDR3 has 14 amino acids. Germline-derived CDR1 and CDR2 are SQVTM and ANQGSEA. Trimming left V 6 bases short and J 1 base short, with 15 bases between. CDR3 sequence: CSVANPGGNTEAFF. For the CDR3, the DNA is TGCAGCGTCGCCAACCCGGGAGGGAACACTGAAGCTTTCTTT.

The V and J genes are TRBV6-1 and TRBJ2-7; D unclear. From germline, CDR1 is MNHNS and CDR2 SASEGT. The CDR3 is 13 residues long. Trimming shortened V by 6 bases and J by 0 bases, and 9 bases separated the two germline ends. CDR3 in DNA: TGTGCCAGCAGATGGCAGAGCTCCTACGAGCAGTACTTC. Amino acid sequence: CASRWQSSYEQYF.

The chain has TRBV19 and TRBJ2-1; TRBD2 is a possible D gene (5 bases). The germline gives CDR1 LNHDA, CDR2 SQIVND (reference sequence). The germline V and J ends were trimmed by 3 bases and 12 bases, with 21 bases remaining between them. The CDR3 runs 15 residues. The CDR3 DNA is TGTGCCAGTAGTATGCAAAAAGGGCCTGGACTGACGCAGTTCTTC. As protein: CASSMQKGPGLTQFF.

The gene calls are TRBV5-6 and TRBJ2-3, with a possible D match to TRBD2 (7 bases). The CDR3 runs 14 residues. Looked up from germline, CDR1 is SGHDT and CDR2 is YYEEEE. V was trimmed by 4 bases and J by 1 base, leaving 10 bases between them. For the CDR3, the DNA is TGTGCCAGCAGCAAAGGGGGGGGCACAGATACGCAGTATTTT. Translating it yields CASSKGGGTDTQYF. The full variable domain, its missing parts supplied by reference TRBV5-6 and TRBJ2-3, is DAGVTQSPTHLIKTRGQQVTLRCSPKSGHDTVSWYQQALGQGPQFIFQYYEEEERQRGNFPDRFSGHQFPNYSSELNVNALLLGDSALYLCASSKGGGTDTQYFGPGTRLTVL.

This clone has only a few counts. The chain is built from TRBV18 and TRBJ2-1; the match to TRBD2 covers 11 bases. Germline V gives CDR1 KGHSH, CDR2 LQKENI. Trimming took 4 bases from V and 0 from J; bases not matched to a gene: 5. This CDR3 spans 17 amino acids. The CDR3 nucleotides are TGTGCCAGCTCACTCCTCACTAGCGGGGGCTCCTACAATGAGCAGTTCTTC. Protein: CASSLLTSGGSYNEQFF.

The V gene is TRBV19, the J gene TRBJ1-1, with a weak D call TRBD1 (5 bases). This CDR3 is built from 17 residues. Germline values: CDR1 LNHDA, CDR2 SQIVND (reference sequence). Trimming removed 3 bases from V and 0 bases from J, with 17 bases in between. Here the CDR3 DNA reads TGTGCCAGTAGTATTGGGTCCGGGGGGAGTATGAACACTGAAGCTTTCTTT. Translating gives CASSIGSGGSMNTEAFF.

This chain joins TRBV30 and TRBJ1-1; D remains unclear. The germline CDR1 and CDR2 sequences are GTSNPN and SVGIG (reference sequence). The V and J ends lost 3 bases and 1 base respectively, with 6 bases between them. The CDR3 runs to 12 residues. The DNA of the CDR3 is TGTGCCTGGAGATGGGGGAACACTGAAGCTTTCTTT. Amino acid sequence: CAWRWGNTEAFF.

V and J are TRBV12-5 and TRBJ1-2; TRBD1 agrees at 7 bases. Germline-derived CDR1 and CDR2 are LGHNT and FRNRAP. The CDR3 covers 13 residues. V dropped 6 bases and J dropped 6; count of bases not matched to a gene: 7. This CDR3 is CASGETGWNGYTF. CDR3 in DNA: TGTGCTAGTGGCGAGACAGGGTGGAATGGCTACACCTTC.

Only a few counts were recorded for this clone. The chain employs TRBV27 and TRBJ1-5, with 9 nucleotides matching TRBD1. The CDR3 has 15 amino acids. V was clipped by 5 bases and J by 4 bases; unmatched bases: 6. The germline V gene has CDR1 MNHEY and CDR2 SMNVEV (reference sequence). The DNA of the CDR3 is TGTGCCAGCAGTCCCGGACAGGGGCCGAATCAGCCCCAGCATTTT. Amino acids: CASSPGQGPNQPQHF.

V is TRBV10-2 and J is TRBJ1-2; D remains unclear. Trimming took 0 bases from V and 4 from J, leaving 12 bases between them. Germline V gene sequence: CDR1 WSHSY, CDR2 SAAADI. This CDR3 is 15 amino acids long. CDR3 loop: CASSESPQRTYGYTF. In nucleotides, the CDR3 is TGCGCCAGCAGTGAGTCACCACAGCGAACCTATGGCTACACCTTC.

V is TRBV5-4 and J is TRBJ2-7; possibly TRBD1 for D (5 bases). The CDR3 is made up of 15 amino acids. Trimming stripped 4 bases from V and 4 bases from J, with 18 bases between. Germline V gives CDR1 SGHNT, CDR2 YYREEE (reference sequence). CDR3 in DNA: TGTGCCAGCAGCGTAGATGTGGCAGGACAATACGAGCAGTACTTC. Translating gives CASSVDVAGQYEQYF. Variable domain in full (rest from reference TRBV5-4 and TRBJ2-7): ETGVTQSPTHLIKTRGQQVTLRCSSQSGHNTVSWYQQALGQGPQFIFQYYREEENGRGNFPPRFSGLQFPNYSSELNVNALELDDSALYLCASSVDVAGQYEQYFGPGTRLTVT.

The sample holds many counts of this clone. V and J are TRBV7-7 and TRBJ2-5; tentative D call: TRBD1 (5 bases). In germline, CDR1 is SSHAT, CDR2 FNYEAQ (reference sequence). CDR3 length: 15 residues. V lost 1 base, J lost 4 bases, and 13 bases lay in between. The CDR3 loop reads CASSLDWAGRETQYF. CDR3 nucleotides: TGTGCCAGCAGCTTAGATTGGGCAGGGCGAGAGACCCAGTACTTC.